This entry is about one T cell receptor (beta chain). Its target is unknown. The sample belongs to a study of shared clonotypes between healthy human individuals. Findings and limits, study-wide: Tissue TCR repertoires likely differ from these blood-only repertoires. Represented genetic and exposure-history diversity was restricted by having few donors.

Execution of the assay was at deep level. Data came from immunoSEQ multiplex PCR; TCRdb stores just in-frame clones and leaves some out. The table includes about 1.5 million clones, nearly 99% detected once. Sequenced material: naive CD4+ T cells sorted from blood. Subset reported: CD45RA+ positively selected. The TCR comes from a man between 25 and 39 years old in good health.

The CDR3 coding sequence is TGTGCCAGCGCCCGGACCGACCGGAGCGAGCAGTACTTC. This encodes CASARTDRSEQYF. The chain employs TRBV6-1 and TRBJ2-7; no reliable D call. Deletions cut 8 bases from V and 6 bases from J, with 17 bases between. Germline V gives CDR1 MNHNS, CDR2 SASEGT. CDR3 size: 13 residues.